This T cell receptor beta chain was identified in a study of blood T cell repertoires in COVID-19. As for the study in general: Samples of COVID-19 (acute and convalescent) were obtained from the United States, Italy and Spain.

Trimming took 4 bases from V and 12 from J, leaving 16 bases between them. The CDR3 totals 13 residues. The V gene's germline CDR1 is SGHTA and CDR2 FQGNSA. Data came from immunoSEQ multiplex PCR; TCRdb stores just in-frame clones and leaves some out. The table records about 110,000 clones, approximately 81% of them present only once. Sequenced input: peripheral blood. The TCR sequence derives from a human donor in a cohort sampled during active COVID-19. V gene TRBV7-2 combines with J gene TRBJ2-1, with a possible D match to TRBD2 (6 bases). The CDR3: CASSSLVLSGQFF. CDR3 in DNA: TGTGCCAGCAGCTCCCTTGTGCTTAGCGGGCAGTTCTTC.